This TCR beta chain stems from a study of T cells in Graves' hyperthyroidism and ophthalmopathy. There are many counts of this clonotype. Its antigen is unknown. The CDR3 sequence is 14 residues long. The V and J ends lost 4 bases and 2 bases respectively, with 11 bases between them. CDR1 and CDR2 (germline): LGHDT, YNNKEL (reference sequence). TCR beta CDR3 regions were amplified from RNA. The HTBI primer set drove a first-round RT-PCR of the TCR CDR3. TCRdb reanalysed the multiplex PCR reads using MiXCR and keeps one entry per CDR3 protein. The sample carries about 400,000 distinct CDR3 sequences, roughly an eighth recorded once. Hyperthyroidism of Graves' type that showed no ophthalmopathy progression within 18 months was stable. Exclusion followed for patients with uncontrolled infection, other autoimmune disease, pregnancy or lactation. Study-level findings and limits: Blood held most thyroid clonotypes expanded above 0.001 frequency.

The sequence derives from a woman in her late teens or twenties with Graves' hyperthyroidism. The material sequenced was blood. The J gene is TRBJ2-5, the V gene TRBV3-1; the D call may be TRBD1 or TRBD2 (6 bases each). CDR3 amino acids: CASSLRGAQETQYF. The CDR3 DNA sequence: TGTGCCAGCAGCCTAAGGGGGGCTCAAGAGACCCAGTACTTC.